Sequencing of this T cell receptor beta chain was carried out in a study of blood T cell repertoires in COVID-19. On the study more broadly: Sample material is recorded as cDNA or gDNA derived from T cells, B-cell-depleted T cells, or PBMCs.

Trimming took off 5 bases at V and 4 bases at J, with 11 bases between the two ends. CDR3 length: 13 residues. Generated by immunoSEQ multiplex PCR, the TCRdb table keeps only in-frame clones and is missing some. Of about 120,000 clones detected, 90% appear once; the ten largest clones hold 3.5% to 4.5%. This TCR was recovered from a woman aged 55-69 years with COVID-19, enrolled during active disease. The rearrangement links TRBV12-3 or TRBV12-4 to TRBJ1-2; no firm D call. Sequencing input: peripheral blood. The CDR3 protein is CASSPGDFYGYTF. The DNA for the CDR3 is TGTGCCAGCAGTCCCGGGGATTTCTATGGCTACACCTTC.